One sample yielded the 11 T cell receptor beta chains listed below, sequenced in a study of blood T cell repertoires in COVID-19. Data came from immunoSEQ multiplex PCR; TCRdb stores just in-frame clones and leaves some out. The sample contains a few hundred thousand clones, approximately 91% of which appear only once. Sequencing used peripheral blood. The source is a woman aged 40 to 50 who had recovered from COVID-19.

The chain recombines TRBV11-3 with TRBJ2-2; a weak D match, TRBD1 (5 bases). The V end was cut by 0 bases, the J end by 4 bases, with 12 bases between. The germline CDR1 and CDR2 sequences are SGHNT and YENEEA. The CDR3 totals 16 residues. The CDR3 region is CASSLDGVRATGELFF. In DNA form, the CDR3 reads TGTGCCAGCAGCTTAGATGGTGTCAGGGCCACCGGGGAGCTGTTTTTT. The complete variable domain, with remaining parts taken from reference TRBV11-3 and TRBJ2-2, reads EAGVVQSPRYKIIEKKQPVAFWCNPISGHNTLYWYLQNLGQGPELLIRYENEEAVDDSQLPKDRFSAERLKGVDSTLKIQPAELGDSAVYLCASSLDGVRATGELFFGEGSRLTVL.

The chain couples TRBV7-9 to TRBJ2-2, with 13 bases matching TRBD2. This CDR3 comprises 18 residues. The trim removed 2 bases at V and 4 bases at J, leaving 7 bases unmatched. Germline loops: CDR1 SEHNR, CDR2 FQNEAQ (reference sequence). The CDR3 here is CASSLKTSGRAGTGELFF. In DNA form, the CDR3 reads TGTGCCAGCAGCTTAAAAACTAGCGGGAGGGCCGGCACCGGGGAGCTGTTTTTT.

This chain joins TRBV9 and TRBJ2-1, with TRBD2 matching 7 bases. The germline CDR1 and CDR2 sequences are SGDLS and YYNGEE. The CDR3 loop spans 15 amino acids. With 0 bases clipped from V and 8 bases from J, the junction kept 8 bases outside the gene matches. This CDR3 reads CASSVGASGRDEQFF. Written as DNA, the CDR3 is TGTGCCAGCAGCGTAGGCGCTAGCGGACGGGATGAGCAGTTCTTC. Full variable domain (rest looked up from reference TRBV9 and TRBJ2-1): DSGVTQTPKHLITATGQRVTLRCSPRSGDLSVYWYQQSLDQGLQFLIQYYNGEERAKGNILERFSAQQFPDLHSELNLSSLELGDSALYFCASSVGASGRDEQFFGPGTRLTVL.

The CDR3 coding sequence is TGTGCCAGCAGCGTCGACAGGGCGAACACTGAAGCTTTCTTT. It yields the protein CASSVDRANTEAFF. This chain joins TRBV6-5 and TRBJ1-1; 7 bases match TRBD1. The trim removed 6 bases at V and 1 base at J, leaving 5 bases unmatched. Germline CDR1 MNHEY, CDR2 SVGAGI. This CDR3 region has 14 residues.

The chain is built from TRBV7-2 and TRBJ2-7, with D possibly being TRBD2 (5 bases). Germline assignment: CDR1 SGHTA and CDR2 FQGNSA. With 5 bases removed from V and 2 bases from J, the gap between germline ends came to 19 bases. CDR3 length equals 16 residues. The CDR3 DNA is TGTGCCAGCAGCCGCCATGAACTAGGCAGTCCCTACGAGCAGTACTTC. Translated: CASSRHELGSPYEQYF.

The rearrangement links TRBV7-9 to TRBJ1-4, with 7 bases identical to TRBD1. CDR3 length: 14 amino acids. From germline, CDR1 is SEHNR and CDR2 FQNEAQ (reference sequence). V gave up 3 bases and J gave up 8 bases; unmatched junction bases: 6. The CDR3 region is CASSLAQGREKLFF. The CDR3 nucleotides are TGTGCCAGCAGCTTGGCACAGGGGCGAGAAAAACTGTTTTTT.

This clone was seen a handful of times. The chain recombines TRBV27 with TRBJ1-5, with TRBD1 matching over 8 bases. Germline CDR1 and CDR2: MNHEY and SMNVEV (reference sequence). The V and J ends lost 6 bases and 6 bases, in that order; junction bases with no gene match: 7. The CDR3 is made up of 14 amino acids. The DNA of the CDR3 is TGTGCCAGCAGCCCAGACAGGGGAGCTCAGCCCCAGCATTTT. Its protein product is CASSPDRGAQPQHF.

The chain joins TRBV18 to TRBJ2-7, with D perhaps TRBD2 (7 bases). The CDR3 is 13 residues long. Germline V gives CDR1 KGHSH, CDR2 LQKENI. V was trimmed by 5 bases and J by 0 bases, leaving 8 bases between them. The CDR3 spells CASSGGASYEQYF. Written as DNA, the CDR3 is TGTGCCAGCTCAGGGGGGGCCTCCTACGAGCAGTACTTC.

The gene calls are TRBV12-5 and TRBJ1-1; D is unclear. The CDR3 length is 11 residues. Germline V gives CDR1 LGHNT, CDR2 FRNRAP. V was shortened by 7 bases and J by 7 bases, with 10 bases between the two germline ends. The CDR3 loop reads CASALGSEAFF. The CDR3, as DNA: TGTGCTAGTGCTCTGGGGAGTGAAGCTTTCTTT.

Only one count was recorded for this clone. V and J are TRBV30 and TRBJ2-5; D is possibly TRBD2 (6 bases). Germline V lookup: CDR1 GTSNPN, CDR2 SVGIG (reference sequence). This CDR3 has 14 amino acids. The germline V and J ends were trimmed by 0 bases and 7 bases, with 15 bases remaining between them. CDR3 nucleotide sequence: TGTGCCTGGAGTGTATTGGTGGAGGGCGGGACCCAGTACTTC. Translated: CAWSVLVEGGTQYF.

The rearrangement joins TRBV2 to TRBJ2-4, with D possibly TRBD2 on 5 matching bases. The V and J ends lost 6 bases and 7 bases respectively, with 16 bases between them. Germline CDR1 is SNHLY and CDR2 is FYNNEI. The CDR3 length is 14 residues. The DNA for the CDR3 is TGTGCCAGCAGCCCACTCGAAAGAGGGAACATTCAGTACTTC. This gives the protein CASSPLERGNIQYF.